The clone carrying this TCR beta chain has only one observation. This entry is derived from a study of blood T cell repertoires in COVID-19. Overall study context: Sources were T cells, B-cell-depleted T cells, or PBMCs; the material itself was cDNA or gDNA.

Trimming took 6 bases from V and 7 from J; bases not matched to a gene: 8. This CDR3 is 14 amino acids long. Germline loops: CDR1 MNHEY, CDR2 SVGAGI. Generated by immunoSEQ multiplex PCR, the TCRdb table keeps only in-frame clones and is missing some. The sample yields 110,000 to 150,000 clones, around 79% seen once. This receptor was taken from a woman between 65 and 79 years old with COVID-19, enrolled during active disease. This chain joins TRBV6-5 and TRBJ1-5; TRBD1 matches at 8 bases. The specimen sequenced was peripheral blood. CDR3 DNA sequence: TGTGCCAGCAGGAACCAGGGGGCAGGGCAGCCCCAGCATTTT. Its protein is CASRNQGAGQPQHF.